This entry is about one TCR beta chain. The antigen is unknown. Two oligonucleotides, mixed equimolar, formed the beta constant-region primer covering TRBC1 and TRBC2. Four rounds of PCR amplified the ligated cDNA using nested alpha and beta constant-region primers plus SP2. A 12-nucleotide UMI and the SP2 primer were added to the cDNA 3' end by oligonucleotide ligation. TCRdb re-called the UMI-ligation and nested PCR reads through MiXCR, storing one row per CDR3 protein. The sample records approximately 150,000 distinct CDR3 sequences, approximately 18% being singletons. The data are from a study of naive and memory T cell subsets. Study outcomes and limitations: Over 90% of naive TCR sequences appeared only once, unlike memory subsets. Possibly reflecting memory cells re-expressing CD45RA, a few larger clonotypes occurred in naive repertoires, especially CD8.

Sequential positive selection took CD4 T cells first, then CD8 T cells. Cells stained for CD3, CD4, CD8, CD45RA, CD27 and viability were sorted into four CD45RA/CD27 subsets. The CDR3 has 13 amino acids. V lost 2 bases and J 4 bases, leaving 8 bases between the germline ends. Germline V lookup: CDR1 MNHEY, CDR2 SVGEGT. V gene TRBV6-2 or TRBV6-3 combines with J gene TRBJ1-2; D gene unclear. The clonotype originates from a human donor in good health. Sequencing was done on a sample of naive CD8+ T cells from blood. The DNA for the CDR3 is TGTGCCAGCAGTTACGGACGGATCTATGGCTACACCTTC. It encodes CASSYGRIYGYTF.